This T cell receptor beta chain derives from a study of cytomegalovirus exposure and HLA in healthy donors. Study-wide findings and caveats: Cytomegalovirus status was reportedly diagnosed by the classifier with high sensitivity and specificity.

The donors comprised healthy bone marrow donors. Vbeta (60) and Jbeta (13) primers were used in the PCR. Measured with immunoSEQ multiplex PCR; TCRdb has only the in-frame clones, and not every one. Among around 160,000 clones, roughly 88% were seen once, and the ten largest hold over 1.5%. The CDR3 is 15 residues long. Germline CDR1 is MNHNS and CDR2 is SASEGT. As to this clone: What it recognizes is unknown.

The chain has TRBV6-1 and TRBJ2-5, with 7 bases identical to TRBD1. With the DNA end fitting TRBJ2-7 better, the J assignment may be wrong. The source of this sequence is a woman under 30 in good health and CMV-seronegative. Sequences were obtained from PBMCs. CDR3 in amino acids: CASSERDSNSYEQYF. DNA for the CDR3: TGTGCCAGCAGTGAACGGGACAGCAATTCCTACGAGCAGTACTTC.